This T cell receptor (beta chain) was profiled in a study of blood T cell repertoires in COVID-19. Study context: Acute and convalescent COVID-19 specimens originated in the United States, Italy and Spain. Sources were T cells, B-cell-depleted T cells, or PBMCs; the material itself was cDNA or gDNA.

The CDR3 totals 15 residues. CDR1 is SGDLS and CDR2 is YYNGEE in the germline V gene. V was pared by 6 bases and J by 0 bases, with 2 bases of the junction left unmatched. How the authors handled the data: Counts of nucleated cells, estimated from reference gene primer amplification, were obtained. Assay: immunoSEQ multiplex PCR; the TCRdb copy retains only in-frame clones and omits some. D and trimming come from the DNA, and the V and J calls and clone size come from that table. Of about 140,000 clones listed, 88% are singletons. V and J are TRBV9 and TRBJ2-3, with 12 positions matching TRBD2. Specimen: peripheral blood. The clonotype originates from a woman aged 55-70 years with acute or convalescent COVID-19. CDR3 DNA sequence: TGTGCCAGCAACGGACTAGCGGGGAGCACAGATACGCAGTATTTT. Its translation is CASNGLAGSTDTQYF.